One and the same sample provided the 28 T cell receptor beta chains below, sequenced in a study of response to subunit inactivated influenza vaccine. TCRdb processed the RT-PCR reads anew with MiXCR; each CDR3 protein has one entry. The sample holds hundreds of thousands of distinct CDR3 sequences, 7.6% seen once. The starting material was PBMCs from blood, obtained approximately 25 months after vaccination. All receptors derive from a man in his fifties or sixties who received an inactivated influenza vaccine.

The chain is built from TRBV15 and TRBJ2-5; tentative D call: TRBD1 (8 bases). This CDR3 is built from 14 residues. Germline CDR1 reads LNHNV; CDR2 reads YYDKDF (reference sequence). The ends were cut back, 8 bases at V and 4 bases at J, with 17 bases in the middle. CDR3 nucleotide sequence: TGTGCCACCTCTGACAGGGGAGGGGGAGAGACCCAGTACTTC. The encoded protein is CATSDRGGGETQYF.

This chain joins TRBV7-8 and TRBJ1-1; D unclear. The germline CDR1 and CDR2 sequences are SGHVS and FQNEAQ. This CDR3 spans 15 amino acids. V dropped 1 base and J dropped 1 base, with 10 bases sitting between them. CDR3 in DNA: TGTGCCAGCAGCTTAGACTTAGGAGGGAACACTGAAGCTTTCTTT. Amino acids: CASSLDLGGNTEAFF.

V gene TRBV9 combines with J gene TRBJ2-7; possible D gene TRBD1, 5 bases. Germline values: CDR1 SGDLS, CDR2 YYNGEE. V was trimmed by 0 bases and J by 0 bases, leaving 10 bases between them. The CDR3 covers 15 residues. The CDR3 DNA is TGTGCCAGCAGCGTAGAAGGGGTCCCCTCCTACGAGCAGTACTTC. Translating it yields CASSVEGVPSYEQYF.

This clonotype was detected only a few times. This chain connects TRBV10-2 to TRBJ1-5, with TRBD1 as a possible D gene (6 bases). The CDR3 is made up of 14 amino acids. Germline values: CDR1 WSHSY, CDR2 SAAADI. V shed 3 bases and J shed 5 bases, with 11 bases lying between them. This CDR3 is CASSDSGGDQPQHF. CDR3 sequence (DNA): TGCGCCAGCAGTGATTCGGGGGGCGATCAGCCCCAGCATTTT.

A few counts support this clonotype. The V and J genes are TRBV24-1 and TRBJ2-1; D not certain. The CDR3 has 13 amino acids. The germline V gene has CDR1 KGHDR and CDR2 SFDVKD. Trimming stripped 3 bases from V and 6 bases from J, with 8 bases between. Written as DNA, the CDR3 is TGTGCCACCAGTGATCCCCGCGGCAATGAGCAGTTCTTC. Protein: CATSDPRGNEQFF.

This chain connects TRBV20-1 to TRBJ1-4; 9 nucleotides agree with TRBD1. Germline V gives CDR1 DFQATT, CDR2 SNEGSKA (reference sequence). Trimming took 5 bases from V and 8 from J; bases not matched to a gene: 9. The CDR3 has 14 amino acids. This CDR3 reads CSADHRGRKEKLFF. Here the CDR3 DNA reads TGCAGTGCTGACCACAGGGGGCGGAAGGAAAAACTGTTTTTT.

The rearrangement links TRBV4-2 to TRBJ2-5; 11 bases map to TRBD1. From germline, CDR1 is LGHNA and CDR2 YNFKEQ. The CDR3 contains 15 residues. The ends lost 2 bases at V and 6 bases at J; junction bases unmatched: 5. The CDR3 region is CASSQPGQGVQTQYF. CDR3 DNA sequence: TGTGCCAGCAGCCAACCGGGACAGGGGGTACAGACCCAGTACTTC.

The chain couples TRBV5-1 to TRBJ2-2; D is unclear. This CDR3 contains 15 residues. CDR1 SGHRS and CDR2 YFSETQ come from the germline V gene. The germline V and J ends were trimmed by 0 bases and 0 bases, with 6 bases remaining between them. CDR3 sequence reads: CASSLEQSNTGELFF. The CDR3, as DNA: TGCGCCAGCAGCTTGGAACAGTCGAACACCGGGGAGCTGTTTTTT.

A word on this clonotype: One end of the junction varies from germline; a read error may be responsible. J is TRBJ2-1 and V is TRBV7-9, with a tentative D call TRBD2 (6 bases). The V gene's germline CDR1 is SEHNR and CDR2 FQNEAQ (reference sequence). The CDR3 has 15 residues. The CDR3 coding sequence is TGTGCCAGCAGCTTAGATGGCGGGGATTACAATGGGCAGTTCTTC. Translation: CASSLDGGDYNGQFF.

The chain couples TRBV20-1 to TRBJ2-7; 7 bases match TRBD1. The length of the CDR3 is 16 residues. Germline CDR1 is DFQATT and CDR2 is SNEGSKA (reference sequence). Germline trimming cut 0 bases from V and 2 bases from J; bases unmatched to any gene: 10. CDR3 sequence: CSARDSDRAIPYEQYF. CDR3 in DNA: TGCAGTGCTAGAGATAGTGACAGGGCGATACCCTACGAGCAGTACTTC.

This clonotype was seen many times. The chain recombines TRBV2 with TRBJ2-5, with unresolved D. Looked up from germline, CDR1 is SNHLY and CDR2 is FYNNEI. The CDR3 runs 13 residues. Between the trimmed V and J ends, which lost 3 bases and 5 bases, there was a span of 10 bases. The DNA of the CDR3 is TGTGCCAGCAGTGATGGTGGCCGTGAGACCCAGTACTTC. This codes for CASSDGGRETQYF.

This clonotype has only a few counts. The gene calls are TRBV20-1 and TRBJ1-2; D possibly corresponds to TRBD1 (5 bases). The V gene's germline CDR1 is DFQATT and CDR2 SNEGSKA (reference sequence). V gave up 6 bases and J gave up 0 bases, with 11 bases separating them. The CDR3 is 13 amino acids. CDR3: CSAGVGANYGYTF. In DNA form, the CDR3 reads TGCAGTGCCGGGGTGGGGGCTAACTATGGCTACACCTTC.

This rearrangement joins TRBV28 to TRBJ2-3, with TRBD1 identical over 7 bases. The trim removed 1 base at V and 1 base at J, leaving 5 bases unmatched. Germline CDR1 is MDHEN and CDR2 is SYDVKM. This CDR3 contains 16 residues. CDR3 region: CASSLSRGRGTDTQYF. Written as DNA, the CDR3 is TGTGCCAGCAGTTTATCTAGGGGGCGAGGCACAGATACGCAGTATTTT.

Only a few counts were recorded for this clonotype. V gene TRBV20-1 combines with J gene TRBJ1-5, with 8 bases lining up with TRBD1. The germline CDR1 and CDR2 sequences are DFQATT and SNEGSKA (reference sequence). CDR3 size: 15 residues. Losses at the gene ends were 3 bases for V and 4 bases for J; bases not matched to a gene: 8. CDR3 residues: CSARRSGGGNQPQHF. The CDR3 DNA sequence: TGCAGTGCTAGGCGGTCAGGGGGCGGTAATCAGCCCCAGCATTTT.

The chain combines TRBV20-1 with TRBJ2-3; 15 nucleotides line up with TRBD2. Germline V gene lookup returns CDR1 DFQATT and CDR2 SNEGSKA (reference sequence). This CDR3 has 17 residues. V was pared by 6 bases and J by 2 bases, with 9 bases of the junction left unmatched. DNA of the CDR3: TGCAGTGCAACCCCGGGACTAGCGGGGGGCCACACAGATACGCAGTATTTT. Its protein is CSATPGLAGGHTDTQYF.

This clonotype has a handful of counts. The chain couples TRBV15 to TRBJ2-1; TRBD2 aligns across 10 bases. The CDR3 runs to 15 residues. The J segment lost 0 bases and the V segment lost 4 bases, leaving 0 bases of the junction unmatched. Germline assignment: CDR1 LNHNV and CDR2 YYDKDF (reference sequence). CDR3 nucleotide sequence: TGTGCCACCAGCACTAGCGGGAGCTCCTACAATGAGCAGTTCTTC. Translated, it gives CATSTSGSSYNEQFF.

This clonotype has more than one count but fewer than ten. The chain links TRBV20-1 to TRBJ2-5; 9 positions match TRBD1. Germline V gene lookup returns CDR1 DFQATT and CDR2 SNEGSKA (reference sequence). This CDR3 is 12 amino acids long. The CDR3 nucleotides read TGCAGCGGGGACAGGGTGATGGAGACCCAGTACTTC. It codes for CSGDRVMETQYF.

Ten or more counts support this clonotype. The J gene is TRBJ2-7, the V gene TRBV6-5; D gene unclear. The CDR3 totals 16 residues. CDR1 MNHEY and CDR2 SVGAGI come from the germline V gene. V gave up 2 bases and J gave up 0 bases, with 14 bases separating them. The CDR3 loop is CASSYVTVGLSYEQYF. The CDR3 nucleotides read TGTGCCAGCAGTTACGTTACCGTCGGTCTCTCCTACGAGCAGTACTTC.

This clonotype was detected ten times or more. The genes are TRBV20-1 and TRBJ2-3, with D perhaps matching TRBD1 or TRBD2 (5 bases each). There are 14 residues in the CDR3. Trimming removed 4 bases at V and 0 bases at J, with 11 bases between. CDR1 and CDR2 from the germline V gene are DFQATT and SNEGSKA (reference sequence). The CDR3 sequence: CSAKRGGSTDTQYF. The CDR3 DNA reads TGCAGTGCTAAAAGGGGCGGGAGCACAGATACGCAGTATTTT.

V is TRBV7-2 and J is TRBJ1-2, with 8 nucleotides matching TRBD1. The CDR3 runs to 16 residues. V lost 4 bases to trimming and J lost 7 bases; unmatched junction nucleotides: 14. CDR1 is SGHTA and CDR2 is FQGNSA in the germline V gene. The CDR3 loop is CASSYGMARGRVGYTF. In nucleotides, the CDR3 is TGTGCCAGCAGCTACGGGATGGCCAGGGGGCGAGTTGGCTACACCTTC.

This clonotype was observed a handful of times. CDR3 in amino acids: CAAGHPNYGYTF. The CDR3 coding sequence is TGTGCCGCGGGCCACCCTAACTATGGCTACACCTTC. V and J are TRBV7-9 and TRBJ1-2; D not certain. The germline V and J ends were trimmed by 11 bases and 0 bases, with 10 bases remaining between them. Germline values: CDR1 SEHNR, CDR2 FQNEAQ (reference sequence). This CDR3 spans 12 amino acids.

The CDR3 here is CATRRGGPYLTLTDTQYF. The CDR3 DNA sequence: TGTGCCACCAGACGGGGGGGGCCCTACCTTACACTCACAGATACGCAGTATTTT. V is TRBV15 and J is TRBJ2-3; TRBD2 aligns across 8 bases. V gave up 6 bases and J gave up 2 bases; unmatched junction bases: 16. There are 18 residues in the CDR3. CDR1 is LNHNV, CDR2 YYDKDF, per germline (reference sequence). The full variable domain, rest sourced from reference TRBV15 and TRBJ2-3, is DAMVIQNPRYQVTQFGKPVTLSCSQTLNHNVMYWYQQKSSQAPKLLFHYYDKDFNNEADTPDNFQSRRPNTSFCFLDIRSPGLGDTAMYLCATRRGGPYLTLTDTQYFGPGTRLTVL.

This clonotype was seen more than once but under ten times. The chain combines TRBV28 with TRBJ2-7; the D gene is possibly TRBD2 (5 bases). V was trimmed by 6 bases and J by 3 bases, leaving 15 bases between them. Germline-derived CDR1 and CDR2 are MDHEN and SYDVKM. The CDR3 extends over 14 amino acids. CDR3 coding DNA: TGTGCCAGCAGCTTTTTAGCGAAAGGCTACGAGCAGTACTTC. Translated: CASSFLAKGYEQYF.

The chain joins TRBV12-3 or TRBV12-4 to TRBJ2-3; the match to TRBD2 covers 7 bases. This CDR3 spans 16 amino acids. Unmatched junction bases numbered 19, after V lost 5 bases and J lost 11 bases. In DNA, the CDR3 is TGTGCCAGCAGTCCCCCCTGGGGGGGACCTCAGGTGGGGCAGTATTTT. Residues: CASSPPWGGPQVGQYF.

This clonotype was recorded at least ten times. The chain links TRBV20-1 to TRBJ2-7; 9 bases line up with TRBD2. J was trimmed by 0 bases and V by 6 bases; bases with no gene match: 9. Germline V gene data show CDR1 as DFQATT and CDR2 as SNEGSKA (reference sequence). The CDR3 contains 15 residues. The CDR3 sequence: CSAKQAGGASYEQYF. The CDR3 coding sequence is TGCAGTGCCAAACAAGCGGGAGGCGCCTCCTACGAGCAGTACTTC.

This rearrangement joins TRBV3-1 to TRBJ2-5; 7 bases line up with TRBD1. Per germline, CDR1 LGHDT and CDR2 YNNKEL (reference sequence). V was pared by 7 bases and J by 6 bases, with 8 bases of the junction left unmatched. The CDR3 spans 13 residues. DNA for the CDR3: TGTGCCAGCATGTTAACAGGGGATAAGACCCAGTACTTC. This codes for CASMLTGDKTQYF.

This clonotype was seen a handful of times. The chain links TRBV5-1 to TRBJ1-3; D is uncertain. The CDR3 has 11 residues. V gave up 7 bases and J gave up 4 bases, with 6 bases separating them. CDR1 SGHRS and CDR2 YFSETQ come from the germline V gene. CDR3 DNA: TGCGCCAGCCGGGAGGGAAACACCATATATTTT. It specifies CASREGNTIYF.

This clonotype occurred many times. This chain's CDR3 is CASSQDPWRDSYEQYF. CDR3 in DNA: TGTGCCAGCAGCCAAGATCCCTGGAGGGACTCCTACGAGCAGTACTTC. J is TRBJ2-7 and V is TRBV3-1; D possibly corresponds to TRBD2 (6 bases). Germline lookup yields CDR1 LGHDT and CDR2 YNNKEL (reference sequence). The CDR3 is 16 residues long. Trimming shortened V by 0 bases and J by 0 bases, and 12 bases separated the two germline ends.